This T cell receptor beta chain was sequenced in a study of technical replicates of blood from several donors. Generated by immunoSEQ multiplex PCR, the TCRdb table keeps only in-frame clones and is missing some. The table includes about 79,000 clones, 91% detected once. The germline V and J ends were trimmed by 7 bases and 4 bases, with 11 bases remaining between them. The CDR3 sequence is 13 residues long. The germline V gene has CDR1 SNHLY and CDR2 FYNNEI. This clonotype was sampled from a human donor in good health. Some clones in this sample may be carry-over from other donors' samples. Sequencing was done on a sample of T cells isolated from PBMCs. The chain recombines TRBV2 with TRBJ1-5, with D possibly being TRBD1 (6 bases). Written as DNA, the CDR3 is TGTGCCAGCACCACAGGGTTTAATCAGCCCCAGCATTTT. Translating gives CASTTGFNQPQHF.